This TCR beta chain was observed in a study of cytomegalovirus exposure and HLA in healthy donors (dated by TCRdb to about 2017). The study in broad terms: According to a later analysis, one platform produced both the 110 or so validation repertoires and the 666 repertoires of the first cohort. The study was designed to test whether signatures of past pathogen exposure could be identified by cataloging public T cell receptors. A separate validation cohort of 100 to 150 different subjects was used in addition to the approximately 700-subject first cohort. High-throughput TCR immunosequencing, statistical association of individual TCRs with disease status, and machine learning were combined to predict cytomegalovirus infection status.

Separate from the approximately 700-subject first cohort, the validation cohort of about 110 subjects was the group to which the donors belonged. On this clone: No cognate antigen has been identified for it. No much larger clone exists at a distance of one base, and base qualities are not known.

The germline V and J ends show losses of 0 bases and 12 bases respectively, and no gene match explains 6 bases of the junction. The germline V gene gives CDR1 as MGHRA and CDR2 as YSYEKL. The CDR3 starts with the cysteine, ends with the phenylalanine, and has 13 residues. The CDR3 DNA has 39 bases and is translated from base 1. General conclusions and limits of the study: According to the authors, the approach could potentially be generalized to other disease states and immunological phenotypes. Cytomegalovirus status was reported to be diagnosed by the classifier with high specificity and sensitivity in both the original and validation cohorts. A few of the identified cytomegalovirus-associated TCR beta chains were confirmed in vitro to be specific for cytomegalovirus antigens. A later analysis lacked HLA typing for the validation cohort, so it scored co-occurrence in that cohort across all 130 or so repertoires. A later analysis found that TCRs clustered in the first cohort also tended to co-occur in the approximately 120 validation repertoires, with roughly 95% of cluster scores above 0. Most TCR sequences were seen in very few donors, while some public TCRs were found in many individuals. The study listed 150 to 200 TCR beta chains as associated with cytomegalovirus.

The receptor library was made with the immunoSEQ multiplex PCR assay. The study's processing was this. A statistical classification framework was built to diagnose cytomegalovirus status from the catalog of TCR beta chain sequences. The table comes from immuneACCESS by way of TCRdb, which keeps in-frame sequences with V and J called. Part of the clones is missing from these tables; in studies checked, under half for an unresolved V gene and the rest for unknown reasons. The D gene and trimming were derived from the DNA, and the V and J assignments and clone size from that table. The sample table lists about 200,000 clones, about 81% of them with a count of one. Clones ranked in the top ten supply 1.2% of the sample.

Material: PBMCs. The chain was built from TRBV4-1 and TRBJ1-2; 8 bases in the middle match TRBD1. This receptor was obtained from a woman younger than 45 in good health and CMV-seronegative. The CDR3 loop reads CASSQDMDRANTF. The DNA sequence is as follows: TGCGCCAGCAGCCAAGACATGGACAGGGCCAACACCTTC.